The text below deals with one T cell receptor (beta chain). Authors' methods: From reference gene primer amplification, estimates of nucleated cell counts were derived. Method: immunoSEQ multiplex PCR; TCRdb's copy keeps in-frame clones and lacks some. V and J calls and clone size come straight from that table; D and trimming were deduced from the DNA. Of 200,000 to 250,000 clones listed, about 86% were seen once; the top ten hold around 9.3%. Self-reported history from a screening survey and questionnaire set each donor's cohort. The source of the sample is a study of blood T cell repertoires in COVID-19. Study-wide background: Sample material is recorded as cDNA or gDNA derived from T cells, B-cell-depleted T cells, or PBMCs.

CDR1 SGHDN and CDR2 FVKESK come from the germline V gene. The CDR3 consists of 14 residues. Trimming cost V 5 bases and J 5 bases; bases outside gene matches: 5. The source material was PBMCs or T cells enriched from blood (not recorded which). The chain employs TRBV14 and TRBJ1-3, with TRBD1 matching over 8 bases. The receptor's source is a woman aged 50 to 60 with acute COVID-19. The chain's CDR3 is CASSYGQGRNTIYF. The CDR3 coding sequence is TGTGCCAGCAGCTACGGACAGGGACGAAACACCATATATTTT.